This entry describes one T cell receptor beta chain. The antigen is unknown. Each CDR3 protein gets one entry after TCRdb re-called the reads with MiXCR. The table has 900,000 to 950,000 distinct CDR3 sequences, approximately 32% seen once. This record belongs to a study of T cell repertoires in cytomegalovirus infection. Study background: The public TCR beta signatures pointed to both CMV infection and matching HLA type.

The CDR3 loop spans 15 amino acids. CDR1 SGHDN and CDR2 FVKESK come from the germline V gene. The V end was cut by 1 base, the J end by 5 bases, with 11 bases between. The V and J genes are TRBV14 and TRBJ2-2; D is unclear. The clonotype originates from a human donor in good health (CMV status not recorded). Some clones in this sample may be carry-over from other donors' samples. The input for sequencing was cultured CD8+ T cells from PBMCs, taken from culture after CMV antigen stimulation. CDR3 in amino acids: CASSQVYGSTGELFF. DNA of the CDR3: TGTGCCAGCAGCCAAGTCTATGGCTCGACCGGGGAGCTGTTTTTT.